This T cell receptor beta chain came from a study of blood T cells in healthy people across ages. Study-wide results and caveats: Among T cells, TCR beta diversity per million cells dropped roughly linearly as age rose.

A second PCR of 7 to 11 cycles used a sample-barcoded 5' primer and a J-beta primer mix. TCRdb reprocessed the 5' RACE reads via MiXCR and lists one record per CDR3 protein. The sample yields roughly 800,000 distinct CDR3 sequences, around 25% seen once. The CDR3 is 16 amino acids. With 0 bases removed from V and 0 bases from J, the gap between germline ends came to 8 bases. Germline CDR1 reads ENHRY; CDR2 reads SYGVKD. Drawing of peripheral blood yielded about 9.7 milliliters from each donor. The extraction recovered at least 5.5 micrograms of total RNA per sample. This clonotype was counted only a few times. Its specificity is not known. The same data also went into a second study, on T cells of mothers and their children. That paper notes: Reads recorded for TCR beta CDR3 numbered over 9.5 million per mother and roughly 3 million per child.

V usage is TRBV10-3 and J usage is TRBJ1-4; the D gene is possibly TRBD1 (5 bases). This TCR derives from a boy between 10 and 17 years old in good health. Sequencing was performed on blood. This chain's CDR3 is CAISESAGATNEKLFF. CDR3 bases: TGTGCCATCAGTGAGTCGGCGGGGGCAACTAATGAAAAACTGTTTTTT.